Reported below is one TCR beta chain. What it binds is not known. The junction and the germline gene differ at one end; a read error may be behind it. The record originates from a study of cytomegalovirus exposure and HLA in healthy donors. Study summary: Of all 400 or so donors who were genotyped, roughly 81% belonged to the Caucasian-associated ancestry cluster.

The CDR3 sequence is 14 residues long. The germline CDR1 and CDR2 sequences are SGHTA and FQGNSA. Study results and limitations: Later analysis identified several of the most significant clusters that appeared linked to common viral pathogens. There were some public TCRs occurring in many donors, but most TCR sequences were rare. Available immune exposure information covered CMV serostatus only.

The PCR used 60 Vbeta and 13 Jbeta primers. Assay: immunoSEQ multiplex PCR; the TCRdb copy retains only in-frame clones and omits some. The table has 150,000 or so clones, roughly four fifths seen once. The rearrangement links TRBV7-2 to TRBJ2-7; 7 positions agree with TRBD1. This TCR was recovered from a male donor in good health and CMV-seronegative. The sequenced material came from PBMCs. CDR3 region: CASSSSGQPYQQYF. For the CDR3, the DNA is TGTGCCAGCAGCTCCTCGGGACAGCCCTACCAGCAGTACTTC.